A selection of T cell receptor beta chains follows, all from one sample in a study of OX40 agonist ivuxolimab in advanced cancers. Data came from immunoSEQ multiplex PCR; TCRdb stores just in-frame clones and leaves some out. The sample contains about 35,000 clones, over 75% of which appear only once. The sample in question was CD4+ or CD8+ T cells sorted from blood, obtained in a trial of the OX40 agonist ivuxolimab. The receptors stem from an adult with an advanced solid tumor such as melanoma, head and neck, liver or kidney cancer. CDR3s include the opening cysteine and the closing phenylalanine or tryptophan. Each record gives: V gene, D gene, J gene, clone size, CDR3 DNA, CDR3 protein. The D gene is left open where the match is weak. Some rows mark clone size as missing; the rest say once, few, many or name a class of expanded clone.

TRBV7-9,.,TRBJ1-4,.,TGTGCCAGCAGCTTCCTTAGACAAGGTGGTGAAAAACTGTTTTTT,CASSFLRQGGEKLFF
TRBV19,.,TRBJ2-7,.,TGTGCCAGTAGTAGAATTTGGGGGGACCGGGACAAAGCCTACGAGCAGTACTTC,CASSRIWGDRDKAYEQYF
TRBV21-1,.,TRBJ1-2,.,TGTGCCAGCGCCGGCACAGGGGCCAACTATGGCTACACCTTC,CASAGTGANYGYTF
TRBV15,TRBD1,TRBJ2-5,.,TGTGCCACCAGCAGAGATCGTCAGACAGGGGGCGTACAAGAGACCCAGTACTTC,CATSRDRQTGGVQETQYF
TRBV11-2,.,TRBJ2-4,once,TGTGCCAGCAGCTTAGGCCTGGGGGACCAGTTCAAAAACATTCAGTACTTC,CASSLGLGDQFKNIQYF
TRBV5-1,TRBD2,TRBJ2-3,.,TGCGCCGTAAGCGGGGGGGCCATGACAGATACGCAGTATTTT,CAVSGGAMTDTQYF
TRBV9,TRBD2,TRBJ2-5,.,TGTGCCAGCAGCGTAGGAGTGGCGGGGGGGCCAGGAGAGACCCAGTACTTC,CASSVGVAGGPGETQYF
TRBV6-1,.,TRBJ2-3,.,TGTGCCAGCAGTGAATCGGGGGTCACAGATACGCAGTATTTT,CASSESGVTDTQYF
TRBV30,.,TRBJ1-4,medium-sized,TGTGCCTGGAGTGTATCACTAGCCCGCGGGAGGCTGTTTTTT,CAWSVSLARGRLFF
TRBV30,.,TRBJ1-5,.,TGTGCCTGGAGTAGAGGGGTCTTTAGCAATCAGCCCCAGCATTTT,CAWSRGVFSNQPQHF
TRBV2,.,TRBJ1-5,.,TGTGCCAGCGGGGCAGTCCTAAGCAATCAGCCCCAGCATTTT,CASGAVLSNQPQHF
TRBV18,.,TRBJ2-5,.,TGTGCCAGCTCACCAAGAAGGGGAGGCTACCAAGAGACCCAGTACTTC,CASSPRRGGYQETQYF
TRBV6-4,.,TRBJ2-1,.,TGTGCCAGCAGTCCAATGCAGGGGAGTTCCCACAATGAGCAGTTCTTC,CASSPMQGSSHNEQFF
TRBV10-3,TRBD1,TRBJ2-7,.,TGTGCCATCAGGACCGGGACAGGAAGCGGCGAGCAGTACTTC,CAIRTGTGSGEQYF
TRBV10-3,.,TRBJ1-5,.,TGTGCCATCTCTCCGGGTTCTCAGCCCCAGCATTTT,CAISPGSQPQHF
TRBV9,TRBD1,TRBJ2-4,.,TGTGCCAGCAGCCCCCGGGACAGCCAAAACATTCAGTACTTC,CASSPRDSQNIQYF
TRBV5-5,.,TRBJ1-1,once,TGTGCCAGCAGCCCCGTTAGTGGGGGACACTTAATGAACACTGAAGCTTTCTTT,CASSPVSGGHLMNTEAFF
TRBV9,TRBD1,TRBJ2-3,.,TGTGCCAGCAGCGCACAGGGGAGAAATACGCAGTATTTT,CASSAQGRNTQYF
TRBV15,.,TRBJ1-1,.,TGTGCCACCAGCCACAACCCGAACACTGAAGCTTTCTTT,CATSHNPNTEAFF
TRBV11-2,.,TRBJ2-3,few,TGTGCCAGCAGGTCCCGGGGGGCCCCAGATACGCAGTATTTT,CASRSRGAPDTQYF
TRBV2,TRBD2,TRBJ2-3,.,TGTGCCAGCAGCGGGGGGGCCCTCACAGATACGCAGTATTTT,CASSGGALTDTQYF
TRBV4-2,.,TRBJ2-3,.,TGTGCCAGCAGACTAGATCACACAGATACGCAGTATTTT,CASRLDHTDTQYF
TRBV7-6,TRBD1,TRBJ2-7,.,TGTGCCAGCAGCCCGGGACAGGGCTTGCGCGAGCAGTACTTC,CASSPGQGLREQYF
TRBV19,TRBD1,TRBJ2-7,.,TGTGCCAGTAGTCGACAGGGGGGCCCCTACGAGCAGTACTTC,CASSRQGGPYEQYF
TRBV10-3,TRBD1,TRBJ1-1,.,TGTGCCATCAGCCTTGGGACAGACACTGAAGCTTTCTTT,CAISLGTDTEAFF
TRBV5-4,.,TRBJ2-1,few,TGTGCCAGCAGCCCGCAGACTAATGAGCAGTTCTTC,CASSPQTNEQFF
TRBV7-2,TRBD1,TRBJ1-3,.,TGTGCCAGCAGCCCCGGGACAGTCAAAAACACCATATATTTT,CASSPGTVKNTIYF
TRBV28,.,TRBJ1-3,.,TGTGCCAGCTGTCACTCAATACAGTTCAGCTCTGGAAACACCATATATTTT,CASCHSIQFSSGNTIYF
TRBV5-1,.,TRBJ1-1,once,TGCGCCAGCAGCTTGGGCGGGACAAAAAAGACTGAAGCTTTCTTT,CASSLGGTKKTEAFF
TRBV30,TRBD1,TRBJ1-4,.,TGTGCCGGGACAGCTAATGAAAAACTGTTTTTT,CAGTANEKLFF
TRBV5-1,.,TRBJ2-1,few,TGCGCCAGCAGCGGCCGCGGGGAAGAGGGGGAGCAGTTCTTC,CASSGRGEEGEQFF
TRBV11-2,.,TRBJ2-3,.,TGTGCCAGCAGCTTATTAATGCAAGATACGCAGTATTTT,CASSLLMQDTQYF
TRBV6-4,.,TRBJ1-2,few,TGTGCCAGCAGTGACAACTATGGCTACACCTTC,CASSDNYGYTF
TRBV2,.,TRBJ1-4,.,TGTGCCAGCAGTGAAGGGAGTACGAGCGAAAAACTGTTTTTT,CASSEGSTSEKLFF
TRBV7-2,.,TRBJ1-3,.,TGTGCCAGCAGCTCTACAGGACACACCATATATTTT,CASSSTGHTIYF
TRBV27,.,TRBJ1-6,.,TGTGCCAGCAGTCAGGCTGGTGATTCACCCCTCCACTTT,CASSQAGDSPLHF
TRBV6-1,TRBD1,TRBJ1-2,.,TGTGCCAGCAGGACAGGGGTATTAGGTGGCTACACCTTC,CASRTGVLGGYTF
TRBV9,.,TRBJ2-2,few,TGTGCCAGCAGCCCCCCTACCACCGGGGAGCTGTTTTTT,CASSPPTTGELFF
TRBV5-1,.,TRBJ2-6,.,TGCGCCAGCAGCTTGGTAACTAGGGTTAACTCTGGGGCCAACGTCCTGACTTTC,CASSLVTRVNSGANVLTF
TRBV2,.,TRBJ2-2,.,TGTGCCAGCGAGCTGGGGGCGAACACCGGGGAGCTGTTTTTT,CASELGANTGELFF
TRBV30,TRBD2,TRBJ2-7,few,TGTGCCTGGAGTGCTCGGGGGGGCCTAGAGCAGTACTTC,CAWSARGGLEQYF
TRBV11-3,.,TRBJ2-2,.,TGTGCCAGCAGCTTACGAAGGGCGAACACCGGGGAGCTGTTTTTT,CASSLRRANTGELFF
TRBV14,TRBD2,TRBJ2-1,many,TGTGCCAGCAGCCAACAAAACGGGGGGGTACACTATGAGCAGTTCTTC,CASSQQNGGVHYEQFF
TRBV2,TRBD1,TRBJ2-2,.,TGTGCCAGCAGGGAGACAGGGGTCATCGGGGAGCTGTTTTTT,CASRETGVIGELFF
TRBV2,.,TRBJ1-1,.,TGTGCCAGCAGGGAGGGAAGAGTAGACCCTGAAGCTTTCTTT,CASREGRVDPEAFF
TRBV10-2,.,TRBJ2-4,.,TGCGCCAGCAGTGGGCGGGATCCTTTAGCCAAAAACATTCAGTACTTC,CASSGRDPLAKNIQYF
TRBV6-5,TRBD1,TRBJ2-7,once,TGTGCCAGCAGCTATCTCCGGGACAGAAGTTACGAGCAGTACTTC,CASSYLRDRSYEQYF
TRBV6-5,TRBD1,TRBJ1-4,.,TGTGCCAGCAGTTACTGGACAGGGGCGGCTGAAAAACTGTTTTTT,CASSYWTGAAEKLFF
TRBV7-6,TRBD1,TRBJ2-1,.,TGTGCCAGCAGCTTAGCTCCGGGACAGGGGGCCGGGGAGCAGTTCTTC,CASSLAPGQGAGEQFF
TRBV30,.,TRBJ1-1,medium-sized,TGTGCCTGGAGTGTATCCCGGACCAAAGCTTTCTTT,CAWSVSRTKAFF
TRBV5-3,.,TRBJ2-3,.,TGTGCCAGCAGGGGGGGGCCAGATACGCAGTATTTT,CASRGGPDTQYF
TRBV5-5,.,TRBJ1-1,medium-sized,TGTGCCAGCAGCCATGGGGGAAACACTGAAGCTTTCTTT,CASSHGGNTEAFF